A selection of T cell receptor beta chains follows, all from one sample in a study of blood T cell repertoires in COVID-19. Assay: immunoSEQ multiplex PCR; the TCRdb copy retains only in-frame clones and omits some. The sample holds roughly 250,000 clones, approximately 86% seen once. The sample comprised PBMCs or T cells enriched from blood (not recorded which). The receptor set was obtained from a woman between 40 and 50 years old with acute COVID-19. Both conserved end residues are part of each CDR3. The D gene is left open where the match is weak. Clone size, where shown, is once, few, many, or a class for clones that have expanded.

v_call: TRBV24-1; d_call: NA; j_call: TRBJ2-1; clone_size: NA; cdr3_aa: CATSDLKWASRNEQFF; cdr3_nt: TGTGCCACCAGTGATTTGAAGTGGGCTAGCCGCAATGAGCAGTTCTTC
v_call: TRBV2; d_call: TRBD2; j_call: TRBJ2-1; clone_size: NA; cdr3_aa: CASSDPALVGGYNEQFF; cdr3_nt: TGTGCCAGCAGTGACCCTGCCCTCGTGGGAGGGTACAATGAGCAGTTCTTC
v_call: TRBV5-5; d_call: NA; j_call: TRBJ2-7; clone_size: NA; cdr3_aa: CASSLYAGNSYEQYF; cdr3_nt: TGTGCCAGCAGCTTGTATGCAGGAAACTCCTACGAGCAGTACTTC
v_call: TRBV6-1; d_call: NA; j_call: TRBJ2-7; clone_size: NA; cdr3_aa: CASSEAFLQYF; cdr3_nt: TGTGCCAGCAGTGAAGCTTTCCTGCAGTACTTC
v_call: TRBV2; d_call: NA; j_call: TRBJ1-2; clone_size: NA; cdr3_aa: CASPGDYGYTF; cdr3_nt: TGTGCCAGCCCCGGAGACTATGGCTACACCTTC
v_call: TRBV19; d_call: TRBD1; j_call: TRBJ1-2; clone_size: NA; cdr3_aa: CASSQGTGPNYGYTF; cdr3_nt: TGTGCCAGTAGTCAAGGGACAGGGCCTAACTATGGCTACACCTTC
v_call: TRBV7-9; d_call: NA; j_call: TRBJ1-2; clone_size: NA; cdr3_aa: CASSLRGGGGRNHGYTF; cdr3_nt: TGTGCCAGCAGCTTACGAGGAGGTGGGGGGAGGAATCATGGCTACACCTTC
v_call: TRBV7-2; d_call: TRBD1; j_call: TRBJ1-2; clone_size: NA; cdr3_aa: CASSLTGAQGYTF; cdr3_nt: TGTGCCAGCAGCCTCACAGGGGCCCAAGGCTACACCTTC
v_call: TRBV2; d_call: TRBD2; j_call: TRBJ2-7; clone_size: many; cdr3_aa: CARGGLAESYEQYF; cdr3_nt: TGTGCCAGAGGAGGACTAGCGGAGAGCTACGAGCAGTACTTC
v_call: TRBV4-1; d_call: TRBD1; j_call: TRBJ1-2; clone_size: NA; cdr3_aa: CASSQGDRGFF; cdr3_nt: TGCGCCAGCAGCCAAGGGGACAGGGGGTTCTTC
v_call: TRBV11-3; d_call: TRBD2; j_call: TRBJ2-7; clone_size: NA; cdr3_aa: CASSNSGRRNEQYF; cdr3_nt: TGTGCCAGCAGCAACAGCGGGAGGCGGAACGAGCAGTACTTC
v_call: TRBV7-3; d_call: TRBD2; j_call: TRBJ2-7; clone_size: NA; cdr3_aa: CASSVRLAGGREQYF; cdr3_nt: TGTGCCAGCAGCGTTCGCCTAGCGGGAGGTCGGGAGCAGTACTTC
v_call: TRBV10-1; d_call: NA; j_call: TRBJ2-6; clone_size: NA; cdr3_aa: CASSGSQGSGANVLTF; cdr3_nt: TGCGCCAGCAGTGGTTCCCAGGGAAGTGGGGCCAACGTCCTGACTTTC
v_call: TRBV19; d_call: TRBD1; j_call: TRBJ1-1; clone_size: few; cdr3_aa: CASSTWVGGPNTEAFF; cdr3_nt: TGTGCCAGTAGTACCTGGGTAGGGGGCCCGAACACTGAAGCTTTCTTT
v_call: TRBV7-9; d_call: TRBD1; j_call: TRBJ1-1; clone_size: NA; cdr3_aa: CASSLVGQGDAFF; cdr3_nt: TGTGCCAGCAGCTTAGTGGGACAGGGCGATGCTTTCTTT
v_call: TRBV5-1; d_call: NA; j_call: TRBJ1-1; clone_size: once; cdr3_aa: CASSLTVSGNTEAFF; cdr3_nt: TGCGCCAGCAGCTTAACGGTTTCGGGGAACACTGAAGCTTTCTTT
v_call: TRBV5-1; d_call: NA; j_call: TRBJ1-2; clone_size: NA; cdr3_aa: CASSLADRYGYTF; cdr3_nt: TGCGCCAGCAGCTTGGCTGACAGATATGGCTACACCTTC
v_call: TRBV4-1; d_call: TRBD1; j_call: TRBJ2-3; clone_size: NA; cdr3_aa: CASSQDFNPWDRGRRDTQYF; cdr3_nt: TGCGCCAGCAGCCAAGATTTTAATCCCTGGGACAGGGGGCGCAGAGATACGCAGTATTTT
v_call: TRBV4-1; d_call: TRBD2; j_call: TRBJ2-1; clone_size: NA; cdr3_aa: CASSQESSGRADEQFF; cdr3_nt: TGCGCCAGCAGCCAAGAGTCGAGCGGGAGGGCCGATGAGCAGTTCTTC
v_call: TRBV30; d_call: TRBD1; j_call: TRBJ1-2; clone_size: NA; cdr3_aa: CAWSTRGQVLGYTF; cdr3_nt: TGTGCCTGGAGTACCCGGGGACAGGTTTTGGGCTACACCTTC
v_call: TRBV4-1; d_call: NA; j_call: TRBJ2-2; clone_size: NA; cdr3_aa: CASSHGHYTGELFF; cdr3_nt: TGCGCCAGCAGCCATGGACACTACACCGGGGAGCTGTTTTTT
v_call: TRBV5-6; d_call: TRBD1; j_call: TRBJ1-2; clone_size: NA; cdr3_aa: CASSPLQGNYGYTF; cdr3_nt: TGTGCCAGCAGCCCGTTACAGGGGAACTATGGCTACACCTTC
v_call: TRBV13; d_call: NA; j_call: TRBJ2-5; clone_size: NA; cdr3_aa: CASREQGFGETQYF; cdr3_nt: TGTGCCAGCAGGGAACAGGGATTTGGAGAGACCCAGTACTTC
v_call: TRBV28; d_call: NA; j_call: TRBJ1-5; clone_size: NA; cdr3_aa: CASSLESSNQPQHF; cdr3_nt: TGTGCCAGCAGTTTGGAGTCCAGCAATCAGCCCCAGCATTTT
v_call: TRBV12-3/TRBV12-4; d_call: TRBD2; j_call: TRBJ2-7; clone_size: NA; cdr3_aa: CASSPGGGGQYF; cdr3_nt: TGTGCCAGCAGCCCCGGGGGGGGTGGACAGTACTTC
v_call: TRBV19; d_call: NA; j_call: TRBJ1-4; clone_size: NA; cdr3_aa: CASSMLDRSEKLFF; cdr3_nt: TGTGCCAGTAGTATGCTCGACAGGAGTGAAAAACTGTTTTTT
v_call: TRBV7-2; d_call: TRBD2; j_call: TRBJ2-2; clone_size: NA; cdr3_aa: CASSPPGTSIGELFF; cdr3_nt: TGTGCCAGCAGCCCCCCGGGGACTAGCATCGGGGAGCTGTTTTTT
v_call: TRBV24-1; d_call: TRBD1; j_call: TRBJ2-1; clone_size: NA; cdr3_aa: CATTGQGYNEQFF; cdr3_nt: TGTGCCACCACGGGACAGGGGTACAATGAGCAGTTCTTC
v_call: TRBV14; d_call: NA; j_call: TRBJ1-2; clone_size: NA; cdr3_aa: CASSQGGFGYTF; cdr3_nt: TGTGCCAGCAGCCAAGGAGGGTTTGGCTACACCTTC
v_call: TRBV2; d_call: TRBD2; j_call: TRBJ2-7; clone_size: NA; cdr3_aa: CASSRGPSGIGYEQYF; cdr3_nt: TGTGCCAGCAGCCGCGGGCCGAGCGGGATTGGCTACGAGCAGTACTTC
v_call: TRBV11-3; d_call: TRBD1; j_call: TRBJ2-3; clone_size: NA; cdr3_aa: CASSFDRDDTQYF; cdr3_nt: TGTGCCAGCAGCTTCGACAGGGACGATACGCAGTATTTT
v_call: TRBV7-7; d_call: TRBD1; j_call: TRBJ2-5; clone_size: NA; cdr3_aa: CASSLGQGVLETQYF; cdr3_nt: TGTGCTAGCAGCTTAGGACAGGGGGTATTAGAGACCCAGTACTTC